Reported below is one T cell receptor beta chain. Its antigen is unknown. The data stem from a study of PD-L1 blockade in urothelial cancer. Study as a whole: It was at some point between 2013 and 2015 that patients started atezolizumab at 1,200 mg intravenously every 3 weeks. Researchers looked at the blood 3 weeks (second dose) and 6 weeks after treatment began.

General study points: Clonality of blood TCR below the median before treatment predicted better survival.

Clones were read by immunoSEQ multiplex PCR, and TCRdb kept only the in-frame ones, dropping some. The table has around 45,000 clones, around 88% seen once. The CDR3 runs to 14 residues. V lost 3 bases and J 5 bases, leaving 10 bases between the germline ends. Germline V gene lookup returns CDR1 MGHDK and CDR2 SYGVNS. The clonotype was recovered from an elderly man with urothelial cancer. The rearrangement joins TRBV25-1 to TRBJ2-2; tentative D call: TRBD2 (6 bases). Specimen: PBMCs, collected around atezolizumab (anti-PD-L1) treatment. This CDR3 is CASSDRRVTGELFF. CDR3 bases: TGTGCCAGCAGTGACAGGAGGGTAACCGGGGAGCTGTTTTTT.